The 11 T cell receptor beta chains below all came from one sample that was sequenced in a study of patients and donors after allogeneic stem cell transplantation. TCRdb re-analysed the RT-PCR reads in MiXCR, keeping a single row per CDR3 protein. Of about a million distinct CDR3 sequences listed, 15% to 20% are singletons. Material for sequencing was blood, either unsorted or a sorted T cell fraction (not recorded which). Receptors were obtained from a human donor who was either an allogeneic HSCT recipient or a stem cell or donor lymphocyte infusion donor (not recorded which). It is not recorded whose cells these are; they may come from a transplant donor.

This clonotype has a handful of counts. V usage is TRBV30 and J usage is TRBJ2-7; D remains unclear. Trimming pared 2 bases from V and 7 bases from J, leaving 9 bases between. Germline V gene sequence: CDR1 GTSNPN, CDR2 SVGIG (reference sequence). CDR3 length: 11 amino acids. The CDR3 nucleotides are TGTGCCTGGAGTAGGGCCCCGGAGCAGTACTTC. Translation: CAWSRAPEQYF.

This sequence joins TRBV4-3 and TRBJ2-5; the match to TRBD2 covers 7 bases. Germline CDR1 and CDR2: LGHNA and YSLEER. Trimming took 0 bases from V and 2 from J; bases not matched to a gene: 6. This CDR3 is 16 amino acids long. The CDR3 coding sequence is TGCGCCAGCAGCCAAGATCGGGCTAGCGGTCAAGAGACCCAGTACTTC. Translated, it gives CASSQDRASGQETQYF.

V is TRBV12-3 or TRBV12-4 and J is TRBJ2-1; TRBD2 matches 10 bases. V lost 3 bases, J lost 7 bases, and 6 bases stayed unmatched. This CDR3 has 15 residues. CDR3 nucleotides: TGTGCCAGCAGTTTCGCAGCGGGAGGGTCTAATGAGCAGTTCTTC. Translation gives CASSFAAGGSNEQFF.

This clonotype was recorded a few times. The chain combines TRBV10-3 with TRBJ2-7; TRBD1 aligns across 8 bases. Germline-derived CDR1 and CDR2 are ENHRY and SYGVKD. This CDR3 has 15 residues. After removal of 5 bases from V and 2 bases from J, the junction contained 8 bases not matched to a gene. CDR3: CAISPRQGRTYEQYF. CDR3 coding DNA: TGTGCCATCAGTCCCCGACAGGGGCGTACCTACGAGCAGTACTTC.

This chain connects TRBV5-1 to TRBJ1-5; D gene uncertain. This CDR3 is built from 13 residues. Trimming took 5 bases from V and 7 from J, leaving 13 bases between them. CDR1 and CDR2 (germline): SGHRS, YFSETQ. Here the CDR3 reads CASSYEGEQPQHF. The DNA of the CDR3 is TGCGCCAGCAGTTATGAGGGCGAGCAGCCCCAGCATTTT.

This clonotype showed up just once. The rearrangement uses TRBV6-1 and TRBJ1-4; D is perhaps TRBD1 (5 bases). Per germline, CDR1 MNHNS and CDR2 SASEGT. The CDR3 covers 13 residues. V was cut by 7 bases and J by 13 bases, with 19 bases left in between. The CDR3 is CASTDRDRGRLFF. The CDR3 DNA is TGTGCCAGCACCGATCGGGACCGCGGGCGACTGTTTTTT.

A few counts support this clonotype. The gene calls are TRBV4-3 and TRBJ2-3, with TRBD2 matching 9 bases. The CDR3 has 14 residues. J gave up 4 bases and V 1 base, and 0 bases lay outside the gene matches. Germline V gene data show CDR1 as LGHNA and CDR2 as YSLEER. The CDR3 DNA reads TGCGCCAGCAGCCAAGGCGGGAGGGCAGATACGCAGTATTTT. Translating it yields CASSQGGRADTQYF.

The CDR3 loop is CATREAGNTGELFF. For the CDR3, the DNA is TGTGCCACTAGGGAGGCGGGAAACACCGGGGAGCTGTTTTTT. The chain has TRBV24-1 and TRBJ2-2; a weak D match, TRBD2 (6 bases). This CDR3 contains 14 residues. V gave up 10 bases and J gave up 2 bases, with 13 bases separating them. From germline, CDR1 is KGHDR and CDR2 SFDVKD.

The chain uses TRBV5-8 and TRBJ2-7, with 11 bases lining up with TRBD2. Per the germline V gene, CDR1 is SGHTS and CDR2 is YDEGEE. Trimming removed 4 bases from V and 4 bases from J; junction bases left unmatched: 13. The CDR3 is 17 residues long. The chain's CDR3 is CASSVEYGLAGGYEQYF. CDR3 nucleotides: TGTGCCAGCAGCGTGGAGTACGGACTAGCGGGTGGTTACGAGCAGTACTTC.

The chain links TRBV20-1 to TRBJ2-1; 8 bases agree with TRBD2. The germline CDR1 and CDR2 sequences are DFQATT and SNEGSKA (reference sequence). The CDR3 sequence is 14 residues long. J was trimmed by 5 bases and V by 4 bases; bases with no gene match: 7. CDR3 DNA: TGCAGTGCTATAACCGGGACTAGGAACAATGAGCAGTTCTTC. Translation: CSAITGTRNNEQFF.

The sample holds many counts of this clonotype. The V and J genes are TRBV4-1 and TRBJ2-7; TRBD1 is a possible D gene (6 bases). Germline CDR1 and CDR2: MGHRA and YSYEKL. The length of the CDR3 is 16 residues. V was cut by 4 bases and J by 0 bases, with 16 bases left in between. The CDR3: CASSLGGAGDSYEQYF. The CDR3 DNA is TGCGCCAGCAGCCTTGGGGGAGCAGGGGACTCCTACGAGCAGTACTTC.